This T cell receptor beta chain originates from a study of cytomegalovirus exposure and HLA in healthy donors. There are 13 residues in the CDR3. The V gene end was trimmed by 3 bases and the J gene end by 3 bases; junction bases not matched to a gene: 2. Looked up from germline, CDR1 is LGHNA and CDR2 is YSLEER. Using immunoSEQ multiplex PCR, the repertoire was profiled, and TCRdb retains in-frame clones only, with some absent. This sample yields around 150,000 clones, of which about 86% are seen a single time; about 6% belongs to the top ten. Sequencing was carried out using PBMCs. V is TRBV4-3 and J is TRBJ2-7, with 7 bases lining up with TRBD1. The sequence was collected from a woman between 25 and 40 years old in good health and CMV-seronegative. CDR3 DNA sequence: TGCGCCAGCAGCCACAGGGGGAACTACGAGCAGTACTTC. The encoded protein is CASSHRGNYEQYF.